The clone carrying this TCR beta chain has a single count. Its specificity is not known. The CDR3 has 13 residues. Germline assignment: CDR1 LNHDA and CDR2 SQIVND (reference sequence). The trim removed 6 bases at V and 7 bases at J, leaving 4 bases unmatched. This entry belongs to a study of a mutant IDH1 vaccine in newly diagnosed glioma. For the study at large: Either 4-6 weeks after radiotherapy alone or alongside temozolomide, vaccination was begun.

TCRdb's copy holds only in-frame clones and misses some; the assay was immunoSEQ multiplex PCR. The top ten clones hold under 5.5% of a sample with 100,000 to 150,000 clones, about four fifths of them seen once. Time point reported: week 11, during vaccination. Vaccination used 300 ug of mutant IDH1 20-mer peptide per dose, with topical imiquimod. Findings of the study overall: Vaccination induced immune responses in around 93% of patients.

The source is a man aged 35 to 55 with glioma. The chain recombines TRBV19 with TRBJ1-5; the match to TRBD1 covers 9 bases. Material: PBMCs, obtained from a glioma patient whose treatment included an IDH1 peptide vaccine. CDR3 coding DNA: TGTGCCAGTAGAGACAGGGGGGGGCAGCCCCAGCATTTT. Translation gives CASRDRGGQPQHF.